These 26 T cell receptor beta chains share one sample of origin, sequenced in a study of cytomegalovirus exposure and HLA in healthy donors. Primers: 60 Vbeta forward and 13 Jbeta reverse. Sequencing was performed with immunoSEQ multiplex PCR; in TCRdb, only in-frame clones are kept and a portion is missing. The data contain approximately 140,000 clones, roughly 77% of them singletons. Sequencing input: PBMCs. The source is a woman aged 40 to 55 in good health and CMV-seropositive.

The chain links TRBV19 to TRBJ1-1; D unresolved. The CDR3 sequence is 12 residues long. Per the germline V gene, CDR1 is LNHDA and CDR2 is SQIVND (reference sequence). The V gene lost 3 bases and the J gene lost 9 bases, with 11 bases spanning the gap. This CDR3 is CASSILSSQAFF. DNA of the CDR3: TGTGCCAGTAGTATTCTGTCCAGTCAAGCTTTCTTT.

The chain couples TRBV7-8 to TRBJ1-5, with D uncertain. V dropped 5 bases and J dropped 5 bases, with 10 bases sitting between them. Germline V gene lookup returns CDR1 SGHVS and CDR2 FQNEAQ. The CDR3 sequence is 13 residues long. The CDR3 nucleotides are TGTGCCAGCAGCACATATTCAGATCAGCCCCAGCATTTT. Residues: CASSTYSDQPQHF.

The gene calls are TRBV7-3 and TRBJ2-1, with 10 nucleotides matching TRBD2. There are 20 residues in the CDR3. Trimming cost V 5 bases and J 6 bases; bases outside gene matches: 22. Germline loops: CDR1 SGHTA, CDR2 FQGTGA. This chain's CDR3 is CASSPSGRAYNVKTPNEQFF. As DNA, the CDR3 is TGTGCCAGCAGCCCAAGCGGGAGGGCCTACAACGTAAAGACTCCCAATGAGCAGTTCTTC.

This sequence joins TRBV28 and TRBJ2-7; 8 bases are a match to TRBD2. V dropped 6 bases and J dropped 3; count of bases not matched to a gene: 13. Germline assignment: CDR1 MDHEN and CDR2 SYDVKM. The CDR3 has 16 amino acids. Written as DNA, the CDR3 is TGTGCCAGCAGCCGGCCCCGACTACGGGAGGGCTACGAGCAGTACTTC. Translation: CASSRPRLREGYEQYF.

The chain couples TRBV9 to TRBJ2-2; TRBD1 is a possible D gene (6 bases). The CDR3 runs to 17 residues. V was cut by 3 bases and J by 0 bases, with 15 bases left in between. CDR1 is SGDLS, CDR2 YYNGEE, per germline. CDR3 in DNA: TGTGCCAGCAGCGGAGGGACATCCAACGCGAACACCGGGGAGCTGTTTTTT. Amino acid sequence: CASSGGTSNANTGELFF. Supplemented by reference TRBV9 and TRBJ2-2, the full variable domain reads DSGVTQTPKHLITATGQRVTLRCSPRSGDLSVYWYQQSLDQGLQFLIQYYNGEERAKGNILERFSAQQFPDLHSELNLSSLELGDSALYFCASSGGTSNANTGELFFGEGSRLTVL.

This sequence joins TRBV9 and TRBJ2-2; 11 bases agree with TRBD2. Germline V lookup: CDR1 SGDLS, CDR2 YYNGEE. J lost 9 bases, V lost 3 bases, and 16 bases had no gene match. There are 18 residues in the CDR3. CDR3 nucleotides: TGTGCCAGCAGCGCCAACCCCTCGACTAGCGGGACGTTCAGGGAGCTGTTTTTT. Protein sequence: CASSANPSTSGTFRELFF.

This chain joins TRBV28 and TRBJ2-6; TRBD1 matches 7 bases. V was clipped by 6 bases and J by 1 base; unmatched bases: 12. CDR3 length equals 18 residues. Per the germline V gene, CDR1 is MDHEN and CDR2 is SYDVKM. The CDR3: CASSGIWDSPSGANVLTF. In DNA form, the CDR3 reads TGTGCCAGCAGCGGCATATGGGACAGCCCTTCTGGGGCCAACGTCCTGACTTTC.

This rearrangement joins TRBV7-8 to TRBJ2-7; 7 bases are a match to TRBD1. The CDR3 runs to 17 residues. The germline CDR1 and CDR2 sequences are SGHVS and FQNEAQ. V lost 0 bases to trimming and J lost 3 bases; unmatched junction nucleotides: 11. The CDR3 loop reads CASSLALVDRVDYEQYF. The CDR3 DNA is TGTGCCAGCAGCTTAGCTTTAGTTGACAGGGTTGACTACGAGCAGTACTTC.

The V and J genes are TRBV19 and TRBJ2-7, with D perhaps matching TRBD1 (5 bases). The V gene's germline CDR1 is LNHDA and CDR2 SQIVND (reference sequence). The CDR3 is 12 residues long. Trimming cost V 5 bases and J 4 bases, with 9 bases left between them. The CDR3 nucleotides read TGTGCCAGTAGTGGTCAGGGTTACGAGCAGTACTTC. This encodes CASSGQGYEQYF.

This clone was seen a few times. The chain uses TRBV7-2 and TRBJ2-3; 7 bases match TRBD2. From germline, CDR1 is SGHTA and CDR2 FQGNSA. V shed 6 bases, J shed 3 bases, and the junction held 21 bases outside the gene matches. The CDR3 contains 19 residues. CDR3 DNA sequence: TGTGCCAGCAGTGGTGGTTGGGACTATCGACCCAATAATACAGATACGCAGTATTTT. It is translated as CASSGGWDYRPNNTDTQYF.

This sequence joins TRBV6-5 and TRBJ2-7, with a weak D call TRBD1 (5 bases). V lost 2 bases and J 6 bases, leaving 11 bases between the germline ends. There are 13 residues in the CDR3. CDR1 is MNHEY and CDR2 is SVGAGI in the germline V gene. The DNA of the CDR3 is TGTGCCAGCAGTTACCCAGGGTTGGGCGAGCAGTACTTC. This sequence encodes CASSYPGLGEQYF.

This chain connects TRBV12-5 to TRBJ2-7, with TRBD1 matching 7 bases. The germline V gene encodes CDR1 LGHNT and CDR2 FRNRAP. Trimming cost V 7 bases and J 1 base; bases outside gene matches: 7. This CDR3 comprises 14 residues. CDR3 nucleotides: TGTGCTAGTGCCCATCGGGACAGATCCTACGAGCAGTACTTC. It yields the protein CASAHRDRSYEQYF.

This chain uses TRBV9 with TRBJ2-1; 7 bases fit TRBD1. The CDR3 spans 13 residues. V dropped 3 bases and J dropped 7; count of bases not matched to a gene: 4. Germline loops: CDR1 SGDLS, CDR2 YYNGEE. DNA for the CDR3: TGTGCCAGCAGCGCCGACAGGGCGAATGAGCAGTTCTTC. This sequence encodes CASSADRANEQFF.

The chain carries TRBV7-2 and TRBJ2-1, with D maybe TRBD1 (6 bases). The V gene's germline CDR1 is SGHTA and CDR2 FQGNSA. Trimming cost V 1 base and J 7 bases, with 14 bases left between them. The CDR3 spans 15 residues. This CDR3 is CASSLDGGLRNEQFF. CDR3 nucleotides: TGTGCCAGCAGCTTAGATGGGGGCCTGAGGAATGAGCAGTTCTTC.

This chain connects TRBV18 to TRBJ2-3; 7 bases map to TRBD1. Germline V CDR1 and CDR2: KGHSH, LQKENI. The CDR3 is 15 residues long. J lost 6 bases, V lost 3 bases, and 9 bases had no gene match. CDR3 sequence reads: CASSPQTGSGDTQYF. The CDR3 nucleotides are TGTGCCAGCTCACCCCAGACAGGGTCTGGGGATACGCAGTATTTT.

The chain has TRBV13 and TRBJ2-7; TRBD2 matches 10 bases. V lost 5 bases to trimming and J lost 0 bases; unmatched junction nucleotides: 4. CDR3 length: 15 residues. Looked up from germline, CDR1 is PRHDT and CDR2 is FYEKMQ (reference sequence). The CDR3 nucleotides read TGTGCCAGCAGCCAAAGACTAGCGGGCTCCTACGAGCAGTACTTC. Its protein product is CASSQRLAGSYEQYF.

The J gene is TRBJ2-1, the V gene TRBV27, with 9 bases aligning to TRBD2. The CDR3 runs to 16 residues. CDR1 is MNHEY, CDR2 SMNVEV, per germline (reference sequence). After removal of 5 bases from V and 0 bases from J, the junction contained 5 bases not matched to a gene. The CDR3 region is CASSPSGVNSYNEQFF. As DNA, the CDR3 is TGTGCCAGCAGTCCTAGCGGGGTAAACTCCTACAATGAGCAGTTCTTC.

The chain joins TRBV6-5 to TRBJ1-2, with a tentative D call TRBD1 (5 bases). CDR1 and CDR2 (germline): MNHEY, SVGAGI. There are 14 residues in the CDR3. V gave up 6 bases and J gave up 1 base, with 12 bases separating them. CDR3 DNA sequence: TGTGCCAGCAGGCGGGGGGTGGGTAACTATGGCTACACCTTC. This gives the protein CASRRGVGNYGYTF.

This clone has only one observation. Here the CDR3 reads CASSHPGQGARTEAFF. The CDR3 region has the DNA TGTGCCAGCAGCCATCCTGGACAGGGGGCTAGGACTGAAGCTTTCTTT. The chain uses TRBV4-2 and TRBJ1-1, with 11 bases lining up with TRBD1. Germline V gives CDR1 LGHNA, CDR2 YNFKEQ. With V trimmed by 3 bases and J by 5 bases, 8 bases remained unmatched. The CDR3 has 16 amino acids.

The gene calls are TRBV27 and TRBJ1-1, with a tentative D call TRBD1 (6 bases). The CDR3 consists of 13 residues. Trimming cost V 6 bases and J 5 bases, with 13 bases left between them. Germline assignment: CDR1 MNHEY and CDR2 SMNVEV (reference sequence). The CDR3 bases are TGTGCCAGCAGCCGTGGGGGGGCGACTGAAGCTTTCTTT. As protein: CASSRGGATEAFF.

The J gene is TRBJ1-1, the V gene TRBV5-1; 8 positions match TRBD1. The germline gives CDR1 SGHRS, CDR2 YFSETQ. The CDR3 consists of 13 residues. V lost 7 bases to trimming and J lost 5 bases; unmatched junction nucleotides: 7. CDR3 protein: CASVNRGETEAFF. CDR3 coding DNA: TGCGCCAGCGTAAACAGGGGGGAGACTGAAGCTTTCTTT.

This clone appeared a few times. The V and J genes are TRBV6-1 and TRBJ1-1; D possibly corresponds to TRBD1 (6 bases). The CDR3 runs 15 residues. Germline CDR1 reads MNHNS; CDR2 reads SASEGT. V shed 7 bases and J shed 8 bases, with 23 bases lying between them. The CDR3 sequence is CASKPGHGFNREAFF. In DNA form, the CDR3 reads TGTGCCAGCAAACCGGGACACGGGTTCAACCGCGAAGCTTTCTTT.

The chain is built from TRBV29-1 and TRBJ2-7; D is unresolved. The CDR3 is 14 residues long. V was pared by 0 bases and J by 0 bases, with 9 bases between. Per germline, CDR1 SQVTM and CDR2 ANQGSEA. The DNA of the CDR3 is TGCAGCGTTGAAGATCCGGCAGGCTCCTACGAGCAGTACTTC. Its translation: CSVEDPAGSYEQYF.

V usage is TRBV27 and J usage is TRBJ2-1; D might be TRBD2 (6 bases). Per the germline V gene, CDR1 is MNHEY and CDR2 is SMNVEV (reference sequence). V lost 4 bases and J 6 bases, leaving 13 bases between the germline ends. The CDR3 is 14 amino acids. DNA for the CDR3: TGTGCCAGCAGTTCGACTAGTCCGCGCAATGAGCAGTTCTTC. Amino acids: CASSSTSPRNEQFF.

This clone was found a few times. This chain connects TRBV6-1 to TRBJ2-1; tentatively, D is TRBD2 (6 bases). Trimming pared 7 bases from V and 6 bases from J, leaving 19 bases between. The V gene's germline CDR1 is MNHNS and CDR2 SASEGT. The CDR3 sequence is 15 residues long. This chain's CDR3 is CASNPSAGVLNEQFF. The CDR3 coding sequence is TGTGCCAGCAATCCCTCAGCGGGTGTCCTCAATGAGCAGTTCTTC.

The count of this clone is one. The chain recombines TRBV19 with TRBJ2-5, with TRBD2 matching 10 bases. In germline, CDR1 is LNHDA, CDR2 SQIVND (reference sequence). This CDR3 region has 17 residues. Unmatched junction bases numbered 12, after V lost 4 bases and J lost 4 bases. The CDR3: CASSTRLAGLGGETQYF. CDR3 in DNA: TGTGCCAGTAGTACCCGACTAGCGGGTCTGGGTGGAGAGACCCAGTACTTC.